The 5 T cell receptor beta chains listed next were all sequenced from one sample in a study of blood T cell repertoires in COVID-19. Method: immunoSEQ multiplex PCR; TCRdb's copy keeps in-frame clones and lacks some. The profile shows roughly 68,000 clones, around 90% of them singletons. The source material was peripheral blood. The receptors stem from a man aged 50-59 years with active COVID-19.

This sequence joins TRBV5-8 and TRBJ2-7; a weak D match, TRBD1 (5 bases). The CDR3 is 14 amino acids. From germline, CDR1 is SGHTS and CDR2 YDEGEE. Trimming left V 4 bases short and J 0 bases short, with 11 bases between. CDR3 sequence reads: CASSPYTGSYEQYF. CDR3 in DNA: TGTGCCAGCAGCCCTTACACAGGCTCCTACGAGCAGTACTTC. The full variable domain, in which reference TRBV5-8 and TRBJ2-7 provide the parts outside the CDR3, is EAGVTQSPTHLIKTRGQQATLRCSPISGHTSVYWYQQALGLGLQFLLWYDEGEERNRGNFPPRFSGRQFPNYSSELNVNALELEDSALYLCASSPYTGSYEQYFGPGTRLTVT.

CDR3 protein: CASSPGAVYGYTF. CDR3 sequence (DNA): TGTGCCAGTAGTCCAGGGGCCGTCTATGGCTACACCTTC. V usage is TRBV19 and J usage is TRBJ1-2, with D tentatively TRBD1 (6 bases). Per the germline V gene, CDR1 is LNHDA and CDR2 is SQIVND (reference sequence). With 5 bases removed from V and 4 bases from J, the gap between germline ends came to 11 bases. There are 13 residues in the CDR3.

V is TRBV5-6 and J is TRBJ1-2; 10 nucleotides align to TRBD1. V trimming: 2 bases; J trimming: 3 bases; junction bases outside the gene matches: 4. Germline loops: CDR1 SGHDT, CDR2 YYEEEE. This CDR3 is built from 15 residues. The CDR3 nucleotides read TGTGCCAGCAGCTTCCGGGACAGGGGTTACTATGGCTACACCTTC. Its protein product is CASSFRDRGYYGYTF. The variable domain in full, completed from reference TRBV5-6 and TRBJ1-2, reads DAGVTQSPTHLIKTRGQQVTLRCSPKSGHDTVSWYQQALGQGPQFIFQYYEEEERQRGNFPDRFSGHQFPNYSSELNVNALLLGDSALYLCASSFRDRGYYGYTFGSGTRLTVV.

The chain joins TRBV28 to TRBJ1-5, with D perhaps TRBD1 (6 bases). The germline CDR1 and CDR2 sequences are MDHEN and SYDVKM. This CDR3 spans 14 amino acids. The V end was cut by 11 bases, the J end by 2 bases, with 16 bases between. CDR3 amino acids: CAVTGNIGNQPQHF. The CDR3 nucleotides are TGTGCCGTAACAGGGAACATTGGCAATCAGCCCCAGCATTTT. Complete variable domain (other parts from reference TRBV28 and TRBJ1-5): DVKVTQSSRYLVKRTGEKVFLECVQDMDHENMFWYRQDPGLGLRLIYFSYDVKMKEKGDIPEGYSVSREKKERFSLILESASTNQTSMYLCAVTGNIGNQPQHFGDGTRLSIL.

The genes are TRBV9 and TRBJ1-5, with D unresolved. V shed 0 bases and J shed 1 base, with 5 bases lying between them. This CDR3 has 14 residues. The germline V gene has CDR1 SGDLS and CDR2 YYNGEE. As DNA, the CDR3 is TGTGCCAGCAGCGTAGGGCAGAGCAATCAGCCCCAGCATTTT. It encodes CASSVGQSNQPQHF.